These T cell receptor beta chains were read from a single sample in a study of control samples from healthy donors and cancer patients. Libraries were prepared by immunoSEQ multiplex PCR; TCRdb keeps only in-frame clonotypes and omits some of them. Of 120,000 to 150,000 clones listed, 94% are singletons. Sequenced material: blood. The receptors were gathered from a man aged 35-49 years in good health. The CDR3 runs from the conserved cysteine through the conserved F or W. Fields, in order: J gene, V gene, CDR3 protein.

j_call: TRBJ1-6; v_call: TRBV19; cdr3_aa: CASSTDRGRYNSPLHF
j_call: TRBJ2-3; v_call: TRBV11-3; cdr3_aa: CASSLGGAGDTQYF
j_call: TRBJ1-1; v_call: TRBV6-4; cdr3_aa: CASKGGMDWTEAFF
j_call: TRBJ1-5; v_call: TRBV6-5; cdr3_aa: CASSYVAGDQPQHF
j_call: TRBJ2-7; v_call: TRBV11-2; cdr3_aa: CASSPVRGGEQYF
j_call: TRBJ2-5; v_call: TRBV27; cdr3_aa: CASSPGWGDYQETQYF
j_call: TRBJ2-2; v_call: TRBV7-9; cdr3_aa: CASSLDRGTGTGELFF
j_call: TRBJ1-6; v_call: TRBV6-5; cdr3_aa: CASSSTGVSPLHF
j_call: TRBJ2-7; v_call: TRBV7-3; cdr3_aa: CASSLTQGPGYEQYF
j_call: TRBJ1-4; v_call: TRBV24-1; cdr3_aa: CATSDPGQGIEKLFF
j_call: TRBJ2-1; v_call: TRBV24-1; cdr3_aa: CATSERTGNEQFF
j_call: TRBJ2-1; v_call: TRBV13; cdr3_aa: CASSLGASGSSFYNEQFF
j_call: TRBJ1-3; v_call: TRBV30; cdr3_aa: CAWSVLGTGNTIYF
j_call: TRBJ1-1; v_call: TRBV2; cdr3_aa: CASSEYPNTEAFF
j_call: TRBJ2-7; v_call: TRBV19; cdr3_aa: CASSPGRAYEQYF
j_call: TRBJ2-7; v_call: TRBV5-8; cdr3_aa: CASSPRNEQYF
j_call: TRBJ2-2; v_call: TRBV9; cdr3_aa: CASSAIGQPVSGELFF
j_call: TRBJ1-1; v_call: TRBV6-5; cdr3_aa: CASSPSPGREAFF
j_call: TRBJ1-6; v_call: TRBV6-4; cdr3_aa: CASSAQGGINNSPLHF
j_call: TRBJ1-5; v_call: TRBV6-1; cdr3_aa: CASSENTGREPQHF
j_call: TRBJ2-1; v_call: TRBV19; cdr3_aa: CASTPLGPNEQFF